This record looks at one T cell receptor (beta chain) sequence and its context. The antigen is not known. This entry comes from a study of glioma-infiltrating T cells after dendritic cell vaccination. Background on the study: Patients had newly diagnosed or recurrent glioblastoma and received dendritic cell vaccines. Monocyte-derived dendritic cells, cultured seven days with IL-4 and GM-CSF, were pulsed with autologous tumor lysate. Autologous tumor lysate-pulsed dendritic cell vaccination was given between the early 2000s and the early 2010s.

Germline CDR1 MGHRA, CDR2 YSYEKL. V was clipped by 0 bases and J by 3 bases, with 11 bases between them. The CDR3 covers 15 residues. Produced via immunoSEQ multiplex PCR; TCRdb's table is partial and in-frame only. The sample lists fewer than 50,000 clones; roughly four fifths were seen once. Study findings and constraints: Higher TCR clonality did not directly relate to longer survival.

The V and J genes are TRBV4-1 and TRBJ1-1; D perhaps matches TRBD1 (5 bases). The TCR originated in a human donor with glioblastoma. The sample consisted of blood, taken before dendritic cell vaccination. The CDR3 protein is CASSQDEGAYTEAFF. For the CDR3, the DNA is TGCGCCAGCAGCCAAGACGAAGGGGCCTACACTGAAGCTTTCTTT.